These 9 T cell receptor beta chains originate from one sample sequenced in a study of T cells expressing NK-cell markers. TCRdb processed the 5' RACE reads again and assigns one entry to each CDR3 protein, with no DNA. The repertoire table contains 150,000 to 200,000 distinct CDR3 sequences. Input material: blood T cells: a sorted CD56 or NKG2C T cell subset, CD4+ or CD8+ T cells, or bulk PBMC T cells (not recorded which). The source of these receptors is a woman aged 18-69 years in good health.

The rearrangement uses TRBV20-1 and TRBJ2-7. The CDR3 covers 14 residues. Per germline, CDR1 DFQATT and CDR2 SNEGSKA (reference sequence). The CDR3 reads CSARDRRWSYEQYF.

The chain carries TRBV10-3 and TRBJ2-1; TCRdb designates TRBD1, a call that cannot be tested without DNA. The CDR3 loop spans 15 amino acids. The germline CDR1 and CDR2 sequences are ENHRY and SYGVKD. CDR3 protein: CAISELQDRQNEQFF.

The rearrangement joins TRBV7-2 to TRBJ1-5. Germline assignment: CDR1 SGHTA and CDR2 FQGNSA. The CDR3 consists of 13 residues. The CDR3: CASSPQFSQPQHF.

The chain carries TRBV5-1 and TRBJ2-5; there is no DNA to check the TCRdb D call of TRBD1. This CDR3 has 15 amino acids. The germline V gene encodes CDR1 SGHRS and CDR2 YFSETQ. The CDR3 loop is CASSLTGGVRETQYF.

J is TRBJ1-4 and V is TRBV27; TCRdb's D gene call, TRBD1, goes unchecked for lack of DNA. The CDR3 sequence is 15 residues long. Germline assignment: CDR1 MNHEY and CDR2 SMNVEV (reference sequence). CDR3 sequence reads: CASSLRDRVGEKLFF.

V and J are TRBV6-1 and TRBJ2-3; TCRdb reports TRBD1, a call that lacks DNA to check it against. Germline CDR1 MNHNS, CDR2 SASEGT. The CDR3 length is 16 residues. CDR3: CASSPLGGPNTDTQYF.

The chain links TRBV16 to TRBJ2-2; the TRBD1 assignment by TCRdb is unverifiable without DNA. The CDR3 runs 15 residues. From germline, CDR1 is KGHSY and CDR2 FQNENV. Here the CDR3 reads CASARKGGNTGELFF.

The J gene is TRBJ1-1, the V gene TRBV7-2. The germline V gene encodes CDR1 SGHTA and CDR2 FQGNSA. The CDR3 has 14 amino acids. The CDR3 sequence: CASSLDPGWTEAFF.

This rearrangement joins TRBV30 to TRBJ2-7; the TRBD2 assignment by TCRdb is unverifiable without DNA. The V gene's germline CDR1 is GTSNPN and CDR2 SVGIG (reference sequence). CDR3 size: 17 residues. CDR3 sequence reads: CAWSGYPLAGGPYEQYF.